One and the same sample provided the 27 T cell receptor beta chains below, sequenced in a study of T cell responses to AZD1222 COVID-19 vaccine. Using immunoSEQ multiplex PCR, the repertoire was profiled, and TCRdb retains in-frame clones only, with some absent. The repertoire holds about 88,000 clones, with about nine tenths as singletons. The starting material was peripheral blood, obtained on day 0 of AZD1222 vaccination. Receptor source: an adult in good health.

J is TRBJ1-1 and V is TRBV6-5; D remains ambiguous. In germline, CDR1 is MNHEY, CDR2 SVGAGI. The CDR3 consists of 14 residues. The V and J ends lost 2 bases and 3 bases respectively, with 10 bases between them. As DNA, the CDR3 is TGTGCCAGCAGTTACCAACCGATGTACACTGAAGCTTTCTTT. Translating it yields CASSYQPMYTEAFF.

This chain links TRBV12-5 with TRBJ1-1; D possibly corresponds to TRBD1 (5 bases). This CDR3 is built from 18 residues. V lost 0 bases to trimming and J lost 1 base, with 18 bases between them. In germline, CDR1 is LGHNT, CDR2 FRNRAP. DNA of the CDR3: TGTGCTAGTGGTTTGGTAGGCAAGGGAACGGGACGGAACACTGAAGCTTTCTTT. Protein product: CASGLVGKGTGRNTEAFF.

This chain joins TRBV2 and TRBJ1-1; 7 bases align to TRBD1. Germline CDR1 is SNHLY and CDR2 is FYNNEI. J was trimmed by 5 bases and V by 6 bases; bases with no gene match: 6. The CDR3 sequence is 13 residues long. CDR3 protein: CASSPDRDTEAFF. The CDR3 DNA follows: TGTGCCAGCAGCCCCGACAGGGATACTGAAGCTTTCTTT.

J is TRBJ1-1 and V is TRBV29-1; D may be TRBD1 (6 bases). The germline V and J ends were trimmed by 7 bases and 10 bases, with 25 bases remaining between them. Germline V CDR1 and CDR2: SQVTM, ANQGSEA. CDR3 length: 14 residues. CDR3 bases: TGCAGCGCCGATGTGGGGAGGGGGATGGTTTCAGCTTTCTTT. It translates to CSADVGRGMVSAFF.

V gene TRBV5-1 combines with J gene TRBJ1-3, with a possible D match to TRBD1 (6 bases). The CDR3 consists of 15 residues. V was pared by 5 bases and J by 4 bases, with 16 bases between. Germline assignment: CDR1 SGHRS and CDR2 YFSETQ. Written as DNA, the CDR3 is TGCGCCAGCAGTTTTACAGGGACCCGCGGAAACACCATATATTTT. It specifies CASSFTGTRGNTIYF.

This clone is a singleton in its sample. The chain joins TRBV19 to TRBJ2-7; perhaps TRBD2 as D (6 bases). This CDR3 spans 15 amino acids. The germline gives CDR1 LNHDA, CDR2 SQIVND (reference sequence). V lost 8 bases, J lost 3 bases, and 20 bases lay in between. CDR3 amino acids: CASRGLAETSYEQYF. CDR3 DNA: TGTGCCAGTCGGGGTTTAGCGGAAACCAGCTACGAGCAGTACTTC.

V is TRBV9 and J is TRBJ1-4; 7 bases line up with TRBD1. The V and J ends lost 0 bases and 4 bases, in that order; junction bases with no gene match: 12. Germline values: CDR1 SGDLS, CDR2 YYNGEE. The CDR3 runs to 18 residues. CDR3 sequence reads: CASSVVPPPGQINEKLFF. The CDR3 DNA reads as TGTGCCAGCAGCGTAGTCCCCCCCCCGGGACAGATTAATGAAAAACTGTTTTTT.

The genes are TRBV14 and TRBJ2-3, with 9 bases fitting TRBD1. Looked up from germline, CDR1 is SGHDN and CDR2 is FVKESK. This CDR3 spans 15 amino acids. Trimming at V came to 5 bases and at J to 6 bases, leaving 9 bases not matched to a gene. CDR3 loop: CASSARDRVSDTQYF. Written as DNA, the CDR3 is TGTGCCAGCAGCGCCCGGGACAGGGTTTCGGATACGCAGTATTTT.

This clone was seen only once. The chain employs TRBV6-5 and TRBJ1-6; 8 positions match TRBD1. CDR1 and CDR2 (germline): MNHEY, SVGAGI. Trimming took 0 bases from V and 9 from J; bases not matched to a gene: 7. The CDR3 is made up of 16 amino acids. The CDR3 reads CASSYSGQGMGSPLHF. For the CDR3, the DNA is TGTGCCAGCAGTTACTCCGGACAGGGTATGGGTTCACCCCTCCACTTT.

This chain connects TRBV7-9 to TRBJ1-2; possible D gene TRBD1, 5 bases. The CDR3 covers 16 residues. CDR1 is SEHNR, CDR2 FQNEAQ, per germline (reference sequence). Trimming removed 5 bases from V and 3 bases from J, with 19 bases in between. CDR3 residues: CASSPGVGQFHYGYTF. In nucleotides, the CDR3 is TGTGCCAGCAGCCCGGGGGTGGGGCAATTTCACTATGGCTACACCTTC.

The chain employs TRBV23-1 and TRBJ2-4; D may be TRBD1 or TRBD2 (6 bases each). TRBV23-1 is reported as an ORF; its role is uncertain. The length of the CDR3 is 12 residues. The germline V and J ends were trimmed by 8 bases and 10 bases, with 15 bases remaining between them. CDR3 DNA sequence: TGCGCCAGCCCCGGGGGCTCCCGAATTCAGTACTTC. This translates into CASPGGSRIQYF.

The chain couples TRBV30 to TRBJ2-3, with D perhaps given as TRBD1 or TRBD2 (6 bases each). From germline, CDR1 is GTSNPN and CDR2 SVGIG (reference sequence). The CDR3 contains 13 residues. With 4 bases removed from V and 5 bases from J, the gap between germline ends came to 13 bases. CDR3 bases: TGTGCCTGGACTAGGGGGGCCAAAGATACGCAGTATTTT. Translation: CAWTRGAKDTQYF.

This clone was seen a single time. The genes are TRBV7-9 and TRBJ1-2, with 8 bases lining up with TRBD1. CDR3 size: 13 residues. V was pared by 1 base and J by 8 bases, with 3 bases of the junction left unmatched. Germline V lookup: CDR1 SEHNR, CDR2 FQNEAQ (reference sequence). The CDR3 nucleotides are TGTGCCAGCAGCTTAGGGACAGGGCACGGCTACACCTTC. This gives the protein CASSLGTGHGYTF.

This chain connects TRBV5-3 to TRBJ2-7; possibly TRBD1 for D (6 bases). TRBV5-3 has ORF status, its function being uncertain. This CDR3 has 15 amino acids. Trimming removed 2 bases at V and 2 bases at J, with 14 bases between. The CDR3 reads CARSLVNRATYEQYF. DNA for the CDR3: TGTGCCAGAAGCTTAGTGAACAGGGCTACCTACGAGCAGTACTTC.

This clone was recorded once. The chain carries TRBV6-2 or TRBV6-3 and TRBJ1-6, with D possibly matching TRBD1 (6 bases). With 6 bases removed from V and 9 bases from J, the gap between germline ends came to 12 bases. This CDR3 contains 13 residues. The V gene's germline CDR1 is MNHEY and CDR2 SVGEGT. CDR3 nucleotides: TGTGCCAGCAGCCTAGGGGGTACTTCACCCCTCCACTTT. Protein: CASSLGGTSPLHF.

V and J are TRBV3-1 (or the pseudogene TRBV3-2) and TRBJ1-6, with a tentative D call TRBD1 (5 bases). In germline, CDR1 is LGHDT, CDR2 YNNKEL (reference sequence). Trimming shortened V by 4 bases and J by 6 bases, and 7 bases separated the two germline ends. The CDR3 length is 13 residues. This CDR3 is CASSRGANSPLHF. Written as DNA, the CDR3 is TGTGCCAGCAGCCGGGGCGCTAATTCACCCCTCCACTTT.

This chain uses TRBV18 with TRBJ2-7, with D perhaps TRBD1 (6 bases). Germline CDR1 is KGHSH and CDR2 is LQKENI. The V end lost 6 bases, the J end lost 0 bases, and 18 bases lay between the germline ends. The CDR3 runs 16 residues. Written as DNA, the CDR3 is TGTGCCAGCTCGCCGAGTAGACAGGCTAGCTCCTACGAGCAGTACTTC. Encoded protein: CASSPSRQASSYEQYF.

The V gene is TRBV29-1, the J gene TRBJ1-2, with 7 positions matching TRBD1. The germline V gene encodes CDR1 SQVTM and CDR2 ANQGSEA. CDR3 length equals 12 residues. The ends lost 5 bases at V and 3 bases at J; junction bases unmatched: 3. The CDR3 DNA follows: TGCAGCGTTCTGGGGACAGACTATGGCTACACCTTC. This gives the protein CSVLGTDYGYTF. The full variable domain, completed using reference TRBV29-1 and TRBJ1-2, is SAVISQKPSRDICQRGTSLTIQCQVDSQVTMMFWYRQQPGQSLTLIATANQGSEATYESGFVIDKFPISRPNLTFSTLTVSNMSPEDSSIYLCSVLGTDYGYTFGSGTRLTVV.

The V gene is TRBV18, the J gene TRBJ1-2; D is ambiguous. Germline assignment: CDR1 KGHSH and CDR2 LQKENI. The CDR3 totals 14 residues. Trimming left V 3 bases short and J 0 bases short, with 8 bases between. CDR3 amino acids: CASSPGGSNYGYTF. CDR3 sequence (DNA): TGTGCCAGCTCACCGGGCGGATCTAACTATGGCTACACCTTC.

The sample holds a few counts of this clone. The CDR3: CASSQGTQGTQPQHF. In DNA form, the CDR3 reads TGTGCCAGCAGCCAGGGGACACAGGGCACTCAGCCCCAGCATTTT. J is TRBJ1-5 and V is TRBV6-5; a weak D match, TRBD1 (6 bases). The V end lost 6 bases, the J end lost 6 bases, and 18 bases lay between the germline ends. The CDR3 spans 15 residues. The germline gives CDR1 MNHEY, CDR2 SVGAGI.

The chain combines TRBV30 with TRBJ1-1; D is undetermined. Germline CDR1 and CDR2: GTSNPN and SVGIG (reference sequence). V was cut by 5 bases and J by 3 bases, with 16 bases left in between. This CDR3 spans 14 amino acids. The CDR3 sequence: CAWRVLKVDTEAFF. The CDR3 DNA follows: TGTGCCTGGCGGGTCCTTAAAGTGGACACTGAAGCTTTCTTT.

V and J are TRBV6-5 and TRBJ2-4, with D perhaps matching TRBD2 (6 bases). The V end lost 2 bases, the J end lost 4 bases, and 12 bases lay between the germline ends. CDR1 and CDR2 from the germline V gene are MNHEY and SVGAGI. This CDR3 comprises 15 residues. This chain's CDR3 is CASSYGRGLKNIQYF. The CDR3 region has the DNA TGTGCCAGCAGTTACGGGCGGGGTCTAAAAAACATTCAGTACTTC.

This chain joins TRBV7-6 and TRBJ2-7, with 7 bases matching TRBD2. There are 15 residues in the CDR3. From germline, CDR1 is SGHVS and CDR2 FNYEAQ. Unmatched junction bases numbered 7, after V lost 5 bases and J lost 0 bases. The CDR3 reads CASSVNSGHSYEQYF. CDR3 bases: TGTGCCAGCAGCGTAAATAGCGGGCACTCCTACGAGCAGTACTTC.

This chain uses TRBV20-1 with TRBJ2-2, with D maybe TRBD2 (6 bases). Germline loops: CDR1 DFQATT, CDR2 SNEGSKA (reference sequence). With 3 bases removed from V and 4 bases from J, the gap between germline ends came to 12 bases. CDR3 length equals 14 residues. The CDR3 protein is CSASTGRSTGELFF. DNA for the CDR3: TGCAGTGCTAGTACTGGGAGGTCCACCGGGGAGCTGTTTTTT.

The chain links TRBV4-2 to TRBJ2-1, with 13 nucleotides matching TRBD2. V dropped 2 bases and J dropped 7; count of bases not matched to a gene: 8. Germline V CDR1 and CDR2: LGHNA, YNFKEQ. The CDR3 covers 17 residues. CDR3: CASSQNPGTSGKNEQFF. For the CDR3, the DNA is TGTGCCAGCAGCCAAAATCCCGGGACTAGCGGGAAGAATGAGCAGTTCTTC.

This clone was observed once. The chain has TRBV6-4 and TRBJ2-1, with 14 bases matching TRBD2. The CDR3 has 15 amino acids. Unmatched junction bases numbered 7, after V lost 6 bases and J lost 9 bases. Germline V gives CDR1 MRHNA, CDR2 SNTAGT. The CDR3 protein is CASSGGLAGVSEQFF. The DNA of the CDR3 is TGTGCCAGCAGCGGGGGACTAGCGGGAGTTAGTGAGCAGTTCTTC.

The rearrangement uses TRBV7-9 and TRBJ2-2; 9 nucleotides match TRBD1. The CDR3 is 15 residues long. V trimming: 6 bases; J trimming: 6 bases; junction bases outside the gene matches: 8. Germline loops: CDR1 SEHNR, CDR2 FQNEAQ (reference sequence). The CDR3 nucleotides are TGTGCCAGCAGTCTCCGGGACAGGGATCCCGGGGAGCTGTTTTTT. It yields the protein CASSLRDRDPGELFF. Drawing the rest from reference TRBV7-9 and TRBJ2-2, the complete variable domain is DTGVSQNPRHKITKRGQNVTFRCDPISEHNRLYWYRQTLGQGPEFLTYFQNEAQLEKSRLLSDRFSAERPKGSFSTLEIQRTEQGDSAMYLCASSLRDRDPGELFFGEGSRLTVL.